A single sample gave rise to the 20 T cell receptor beta chains below, sequenced in a study of control samples from healthy donors and cancer patients. Profiled with immunoSEQ multiplex PCR; TCRdb holds only in-frame clones, not every one. This table holds roughly 140,000 clones, around 90% found once. The specimen was blood. The source is a man aged 25-45 years in good health.

The rearrangement links TRBV5-8 to TRBJ1-5; D remains unclear. V was pared by 3 bases and J by 0 bases, with 7 bases between. The V gene's germline CDR1 is SGHTS and CDR2 YDEGEE. This CDR3 spans 14 amino acids. The CDR3, as DNA: TGTGCCAGCAGCTCCCGCAATAGCAATCAGCCCCAGCATTTT. This codes for CASSSRNSNQPQHF. The complete variable domain, with remaining parts taken from reference TRBV5-8 and TRBJ1-5, reads EAGVTQSPTHLIKTRGQQATLRCSPISGHTSVYWYQQALGLGLQFLLWYDEGEERNRGNFPPRFSGRQFPNYSSELNVNALELEDSALYLCASSSRNSNQPQHFGDGTRLSIL.

The J gene is TRBJ1-5, the V gene TRBV6-5, with 9 bases aligning to TRBD1. The CDR3 sequence is 13 residues long. Germline CDR1 is MNHEY and CDR2 is SVGAGI. The V and J ends lost 5 bases and 6 bases, in that order; junction bases with no gene match: 2. DNA of the CDR3: TGTGCCAGCAGTCAGACAGGGGGTCAGCCCCAGCATTTT. Translated, it gives CASSQTGGQPQHF.

This chain connects TRBV11-2 to TRBJ1-5, with D possibly matching TRBD1 (5 bases). The germline CDR1 and CDR2 sequences are SGHAT and FQNNGV. The V end was cut by 1 base, the J end by 1 base, with 8 bases between. The CDR3 covers 15 residues. CDR3 residues: CASSLGQGSNQPQHF. For the CDR3, the DNA is TGTGCCAGCAGCTTAGGCCAGGGAAGCAATCAGCCCCAGCATTTT.

This chain joins TRBV10-2 and TRBJ1-5; D perhaps matches TRBD1 (5 bases). Germline V gene sequence: CDR1 WSHSY, CDR2 SAAADI. V was shortened by 2 bases and J by 11 bases, with 10 bases between the two germline ends. There are 12 residues in the CDR3. The CDR3 DNA sequence: TGCGCCAGCAGTGAGCCCGGGGGGGCCCAGCATTTT. This encodes CASSEPGGAQHF.

Comments on this clone: Other DNA variants within this sample encode the same CDR3. This sequence joins TRBV7-9 and TRBJ1-2, with TRBD1 matching 10 bases. Per germline, CDR1 SEHNR and CDR2 FQNEAQ (reference sequence). This CDR3 is 15 amino acids long. V trimming: 5 bases; J trimming: 0 bases; junction bases outside the gene matches: 3. The CDR3 reads CASSRDRGANYGYTF. CDR3 DNA: TGTGCCAGCAGCCGGGACAGGGGAGCTAACTATGGCTACACCTTC.

The chain joins TRBV13 to TRBJ2-3; D remains ambiguous. The V end lost 2 bases, the J end lost 0 bases, and 6 bases lay between the germline ends. The V gene's germline CDR1 is PRHDT and CDR2 FYEKMQ (reference sequence). The CDR3 covers 14 residues. CDR3 loop: CASSLPDSTDTQYF. The CDR3 DNA reads TGTGCCAGCAGCTTACCGGATAGCACAGATACGCAGTATTTT.

This clone showed up just a few times. The chain uses TRBV11-3 and TRBJ2-5, with a tentative D call TRBD1 (6 bases). The CDR3 runs 14 residues. The germline CDR1 and CDR2 sequences are SGHNT and YENEEA. The V and J ends lost 7 bases and 1 base respectively, with 13 bases between them. The CDR3 coding sequence is TGTGCCAGCATCCTTAGGGACACCCAAGAGACCCAGTACTTC. This encodes CASILRDTQETQYF.

The chain combines TRBV27 with TRBJ2-5; 8 bases match TRBD2. J gave up 5 bases and V 7 bases, and 6 bases lay outside the gene matches. The CDR3 extends over 13 amino acids. Germline CDR1 and CDR2: MNHEY and SMNVEV (reference sequence). Written as DNA, the CDR3 is TGTGCCAGCAAATTAGCGGGGCTGGAGACCCAGTACTTC. Its protein is CASKLAGLETQYF.

This chain joins TRBV13 and TRBJ2-7, with 7 bases lining up with TRBD2. J gave up 4 bases and V 5 bases, and 11 bases lay outside the gene matches. Germline V gene sequence: CDR1 PRHDT, CDR2 FYEKMQ (reference sequence). CDR3 length equals 15 residues. CDR3 nucleotides: TGTGCCAGCAGCCCGGGGGTGGCTAGCGGATACGAGCAGTACTTC. Its protein is CASSPGVASGYEQYF. Drawing the rest from reference TRBV13 and TRBJ2-7, the complete variable domain is AAGVIQSPRHLIKEKRETATLKCYPIPRHDTVYWYQQGPGQDPQFLISFYEKMQSDKGSIPDRFSAQQFSDYHSELNMSSLELGDSALYFCASSPGVASGYEQYFGPGTRLTVT.

The chain combines TRBV11-2 with TRBJ2-3; a weak D match, TRBD1 (7 bases). The CDR3 spans 14 residues. CDR1 and CDR2 (germline): SGHAT, FQNNGV. The V and J ends lost 1 base and 6 bases respectively, with 11 bases between them. CDR3 loop: CASSLGAGGDTQYF. CDR3 in DNA: TGTGCCAGCAGCTTAGGAGCAGGGGGGGATACGCAGTATTTT.

V is TRBV11-2 and J is TRBJ2-1; the D is unclear. CDR1 is SGHAT, CDR2 FQNNGV, per germline. The CDR3 has 11 residues. V shed 2 bases and J shed 15 bases, with 11 bases lying between them. CDR3 in amino acids: CASSLMVEVFF. The CDR3, as DNA: TGTGCCAGCAGCTTAATGGTGGAAGTGTTCTTC.

This chain connects TRBV6-6 to TRBJ1-5; no reliable D call. This CDR3 has 16 amino acids. Germline assignment: CDR1 MNHNY and CDR2 SVGAGI (reference sequence). Between the trimmed V and J ends, which lost 1 base and 7 bases, there was a span of 17 bases. CDR3 sequence reads: CASSYYNGFTGQPQHF. The CDR3 DNA is TGTGCCAGCAGTTACTACAACGGGTTTACCGGGCAGCCCCAGCATTTT.

The chain has TRBV3-1 (or the pseudogene TRBV3-2) and TRBJ1-2; 10 nucleotides line up with TRBD1. CDR3 length: 15 amino acids. The germline V gene encodes CDR1 LGHDT and CDR2 YNNKEL (reference sequence). V was pared by 4 bases and J by 2 bases, with 4 bases of the junction left unmatched. CDR3 coding DNA: TGTGCCAGCAGCCTCTTGACAGGGGGCAACTATGGCTACACCTTC. Amino acid sequence: CASSLLTGGNYGYTF.

The J gene is TRBJ1-3, the V gene TRBV7-3; TRBD1 matches at 7 bases. V shed 0 bases, J shed 4 bases, and the junction held 0 bases outside the gene matches. This CDR3 has 14 residues. CDR1 and CDR2 (germline): SGHTA, FQGTGA. This CDR3 is CASSLTTGGNTIYF. The CDR3 DNA reads TGTGCCAGCAGCTTAACGACAGGGGGAAACACCATATATTTT.

Comments on this clone: The same CDR3 can be traced to other DNA sequences in this sample. The J gene is TRBJ1-1, the V gene TRBV6-5; 9 bases match TRBD1. The CDR3 runs to 14 residues. V shed 5 bases, J shed 3 bases, and the junction held 4 bases outside the gene matches. The germline V gene encodes CDR1 MNHEY and CDR2 SVGAGI. CDR3 region: CASSLTGGDTEAFF. The CDR3 region has the DNA TGTGCCAGCAGTCTCACAGGGGGCGACACTGAAGCTTTCTTT.

A single count supports this clone. The rearrangement joins TRBV27 to TRBJ1-4; D possibly corresponds to TRBD1 (5 bases). The germline gives CDR1 MNHEY, CDR2 SMNVEV (reference sequence). This CDR3 is built from 14 residues. V was cut by 7 bases and J by 0 bases, with 9 bases left in between. CDR3 residues: CASKDRTTNEKLFF. In DNA, the CDR3 is TGTGCCAGCAAAGACAGAACAACTAATGAAAAACTGTTTTTT.

The genes are TRBV30 and TRBJ1-5, with 9 bases that match TRBD1. The CDR3 totals 14 residues. The ends lost 0 bases at V and 6 bases at J; junction bases unmatched: 3. The V gene's germline CDR1 is GTSNPN and CDR2 SVGIG (reference sequence). CDR3 region: CAWSVTGQGQPQHF. CDR3 DNA sequence: TGTGCCTGGAGTGTAACGGGACAGGGTCAGCCCCAGCATTTT.

V and J are TRBV4-1 and TRBJ2-7, with TRBD1 matching 8 bases. J lost 4 bases, V lost 3 bases, and 5 bases had no gene match. The germline V gene has CDR1 MGHRA and CDR2 YSYEKL. CDR3 length: 14 amino acids. The CDR3 DNA reads TGCGCCAGCAGCCACACGACAGGGGTGTACGAGCAGTACTTC. Residues: CASSHTTGVYEQYF.

The V call is TRBV7-9, the J call TRBJ2-1, with D possibly matching TRBD2 (6 bases). Trimming pared 4 bases from V and 0 bases from J, leaving 10 bases between. This CDR3 is 15 amino acids long. The germline V gene has CDR1 SEHNR and CDR2 FQNEAQ (reference sequence). CDR3 nucleotide sequence: TGTGCCAGCAGCTGGCGGGATCGCTCCTACAATGAGCAGTTCTTC. Amino acid sequence: CASSWRDRSYNEQFF. Full variable domain (missing parts from reference TRBV7-9 and TRBJ2-1): DTGVSQNPRHKITKRGQNVTFRCDPISEHNRLYWYRQTLGQGPEFLTYFQNEAQLEKSRLLSDRFSAERPKGSFSTLEIQRTEQGDSAMYLCASSWRDRSYNEQFFGPGTRLTVL.

V is TRBV7-6 and J is TRBJ2-3, with 12 bases aligning to TRBD2. Germline CDR1 SGHVS, CDR2 FNYEAQ. Trimming removed 4 bases from V and 4 bases from J; junction bases left unmatched: 6. This CDR3 contains 16 residues. CDR3 protein: CASSWTSGETPDTQYF. The CDR3 nucleotides read TGTGCCAGCAGCTGGACTAGCGGGGAAACCCCAGATACGCAGTATTTT. The full variable domain, with the rest looked up from reference TRBV7-6 and TRBJ2-3, is GAGVSQSPRYKVTKRGQDVALRCDPISGHVSLYWYRQALGQGPEFLTYFNYEAQQDKSGLPNDRFSAERPEGSISTLTIQRTEQRDSAMYRCASSWTSGETPDTQYFGPGTRLTVL.